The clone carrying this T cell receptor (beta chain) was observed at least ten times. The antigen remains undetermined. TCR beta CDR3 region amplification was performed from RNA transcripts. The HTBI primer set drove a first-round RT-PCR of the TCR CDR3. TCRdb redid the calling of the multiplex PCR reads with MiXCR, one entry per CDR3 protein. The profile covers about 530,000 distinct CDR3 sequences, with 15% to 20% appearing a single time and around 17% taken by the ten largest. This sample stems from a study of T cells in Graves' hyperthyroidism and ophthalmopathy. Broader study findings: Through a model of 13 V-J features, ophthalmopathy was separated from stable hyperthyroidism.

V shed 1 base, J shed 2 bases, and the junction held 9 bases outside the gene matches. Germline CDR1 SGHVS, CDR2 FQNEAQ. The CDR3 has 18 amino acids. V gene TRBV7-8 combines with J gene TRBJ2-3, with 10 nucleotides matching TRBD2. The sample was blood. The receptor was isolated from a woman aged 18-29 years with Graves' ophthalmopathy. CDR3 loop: CASSLEREGRGPTDTQYF. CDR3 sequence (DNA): TGTGCCAGCAGCTTAGAGCGGGAGGGACGGGGCCCCACAGATACGCAGTATTTT.